This T cell receptor (beta chain) was captured by sequencing in a study of human T cells and chemical hapten exposure. V lost 3 bases, J lost 8 bases, and 10 bases stayed unmatched. The CDR3 runs 14 residues. From germline, CDR1 is SGHTS and CDR2 YDEGEE. The authors extracted total RNA from unfractionated whole blood. In the library, unique molecular identifiers were attached to individual cDNA molecules. One entry per CDR3 protein, called by TCRdb with MiXCR from the 5' RACE reads. The data contain roughly 120,000 distinct CDR3 sequences, roughly a fifth of them singletons. This chain joins TRBV5-8 and TRBJ1-2, with 7 bases fitting TRBD1. This receptor was identified in a human donor in good health. The CDR3 region is CASSSYTGDSGYTF. The CDR3 DNA follows: TGTGCCAGCAGCTCTTACACAGGGGACTCCGGCTACACCTTC.